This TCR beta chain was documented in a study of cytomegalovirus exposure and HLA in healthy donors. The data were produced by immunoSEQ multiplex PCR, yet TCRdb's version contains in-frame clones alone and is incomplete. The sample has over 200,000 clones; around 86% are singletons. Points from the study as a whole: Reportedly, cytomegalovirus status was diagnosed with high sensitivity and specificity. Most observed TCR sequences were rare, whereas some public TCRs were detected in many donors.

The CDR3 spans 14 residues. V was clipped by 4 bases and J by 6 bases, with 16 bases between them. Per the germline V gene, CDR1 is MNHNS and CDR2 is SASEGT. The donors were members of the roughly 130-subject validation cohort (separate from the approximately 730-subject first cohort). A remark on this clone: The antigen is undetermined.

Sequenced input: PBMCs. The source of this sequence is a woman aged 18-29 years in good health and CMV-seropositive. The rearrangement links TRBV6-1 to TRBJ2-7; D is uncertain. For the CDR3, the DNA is TGTGCCAGCAGTGTCATGGTGGCATCTGGCGAGCAGTACTTC. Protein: CASSVMVASGEQYF.